These T cell receptor beta chains were read from a single sample in a study of Ad26.COV2.S vaccination and SARS-CoV-2 variants. Repertoires were generated with immunoSEQ multiplex PCR, while TCRdb's copy carries only in-frame clones and drops some. Of approximately 420,000 clones in the sample, around nine tenths were seen once. This sample comprised peripheral blood, obtained in a trial of Ad26.COV2.S vaccine versus placebo. The source of these receptors is a person aged 18-65 years who received the Ad26.COV2.S COVID-19 vaccine or a placebo. The CDR3 runs from the conserved cysteine through the conserved F or W. A D gene is named only where the DNA matches it firmly. Clone size is stated in some rows and not others, as once, few, many or a class when expanded.

V gene	clone size	J gene	D gene	CDR3 DNA	CDR3 protein
TRBV29-1	-	TRBJ2-5	TRBD1	TGCAGCTGTTCCAGCGGGACAGGGGGAGGAGAGACCCAGTACTTC	CSCSSGTGGGETQYF
TRBV11-2	-	TRBJ2-1	-	TGTGCCAGCAGCTTAGTGGCTCCTAATGAGCAGTTCTTC	CASSLVAPNEQFF
TRBV12-5	-	TRBJ2-1	TRBD2	TGTGCTAGTGGTTTGAGACTAGCGGGGGCAAATGAGCAGTTCTTC	CASGLRLAGANEQFF
TRBV29-1	-	TRBJ2-3	-	TGCAGCGTTTGGGGGGATACGCAGTATTTT	CSVWGDTQYF
TRBV5-1	-	TRBJ2-7	-	TGCGCCAGCAGCTTGGGGGGCTACGAGCAGTACTTC	CASSLGGYEQYF
TRBV10-3	-	TRBJ1-2	TRBD1	TGTGCCATCAGTACAGGGGAGCCTAACTATGGCTACACCTTC	CAISTGEPNYGYTF
TRBV4-3	few	TRBJ1-6	-	TGCGCCAGCAGCCAAGACTCACAGGGTTTCGGTTCACCCCTCCACTTT	CASSQDSQGFGSPLHF
TRBV19	-	TRBJ1-1	-	TGTGCCAGTAGTATAGATCGGGGACAGAACACTGAAGCTTTCTTT	CASSIDRGQNTEAFF
TRBV6-6	-	TRBJ2-1	-	TGTGCCAGCAGTTCCTATAGTAGGCGGGACAATGAGCAGTTCTTC	CASSSYSRRDNEQFF
TRBV25-1	-	TRBJ2-1	-	TGTGCCAGCAGTGAATTTCGCGGTCCCTCCTCCTACAATGAGCAGTTCTTC	CASSEFRGPSSYNEQFF
TRBV19	-	TRBJ2-1	-	TGTGCCAGTAGTATAGTCCCCATGGAGCCCCCCTACAATGAGCAGTTCTTC	CASSIVPMEPPYNEQFF
TRBV2	-	TRBJ2-5	TRBD1	TGTGCCAGCAGTGTTAGTGCAGGGGGCGCCGAGACCCAGTACTTC	CASSVSAGGAETQYF
TRBV2	-	TRBJ2-7	-	TGTGCCAGCAGTCGCGAGAACGGGGCACTCTACGAGCAGTACTTC	CASSRENGALYEQYF
TRBV19	-	TRBJ1-1	-	TGTGCCAGTAGTACCCGTGAAAGCAACACTGAAGCTTTCTTT	CASSTRESNTEAFF
TRBV7-8	-	TRBJ2-7	-	TGTGCCAGCAGAATACTAGCTTCCTCCTACGAGCAGTACTTC	CASRILASSYEQYF
TRBV11-2	-	TRBJ2-1	-	TGTGCCAGCAGGCGGTACAGGGACAATGAGCAGTTCTTC	CASRRYRDNEQFF
TRBV6-5	-	TRBJ2-7	-	TGTGCCAGCAGTTACTCAGGGGACGGCGGCGAGCAGTACTTC	CASSYSGDGGEQYF
TRBV5-1	-	TRBJ2-2	-	TGCGCCAGCCAGACGGAGGGAACGAACACCGGGGAGCTGTTTTTT	CASQTEGTNTGELFF
TRBV10-3	-	TRBJ1-2	TRBD1	TGTGCTCTTTGGGACAGGTGGTATGGCTACACCTTC	CALWDRWYGYTF
TRBV7-6	-	TRBJ2-7	-	TGTGCCAGCAGCTTAAGTCGGGACGGGACCTACGAGCAGTACTTC	CASSLSRDGTYEQYF
TRBV11-2	-	TRBJ2-1	-	TGTGCCAGCAGCTTTATAGGGGGCTACAATGAGCAGTTCTTC	CASSFIGGYNEQFF
TRBV5-4	-	TRBJ2-1	TRBD2	TGTGCCAGCAGCCCCCCTAGCGGGGGATCCAATGAGCAGTTCTTC	CASSPPSGGSNEQFF
TRBV10-3	-	TRBJ2-5	TRBD2	TGTGCCATCAGTGATGTTTCGGGGGGGCCGGAGACCCAGTACTTC	CAISDVSGGPETQYF
TRBV5-1	few	TRBJ2-1	-	TGCGCCAGCAGCTTGGAAGCGCACTCCTACAATGAGCAGTTCTTC	CASSLEAHSYNEQFF
TRBV27	few	TRBJ1-5	TRBD1	TGTGCCAGCAGACCTCCGGGACAGGGTCTTTATCAGCCCCAGCATTTT	CASRPPGQGLYQPQHF
TRBV9	-	TRBJ2-2	-	TGTGCCAGCACCACCGGGACACCTTTGAACACCGGGGAGCTGTTTTTT	CASTTGTPLNTGELFF
TRBV5-4	-	TRBJ2-1	-	TGTGCCAGCAGCGTAGACTCCTCATCCTACAATGAGCAGTTCTTC	CASSVDSSSYNEQFF
TRBV11-2	-	TRBJ2-5	TRBD2	TGTGCCAGCAGCTTGCGGGGGGGTCTTCAAGAGACCCAGTACTTC	CASSLRGGLQETQYF
TRBV29-1	-	TRBJ2-3	-	TGCAGCGTACACCGAGTAGATAGGGGAGCAGATACGCAGTATTTT	CSVHRVDRGADTQYF
TRBV3-1/TRBV3-2	-	TRBJ1-2	-	TGTGCCAGCAGCCAAGTGGGACGGCCTGATTACACCTTC	CASSQVGRPDYTF
TRBV7-9	-	TRBJ1-5	-	TGTGCCAGCAGCCCGACTGGGGGTCAGCCCCAGCATTTT	CASSPTGGQPQHF
TRBV9	-	TRBJ1-1	-	TGTGCCAGCAGCGTAAAGGAATTGGACACTGAAGCTTTCTTT	CASSVKELDTEAFF
TRBV4-1	once	TRBJ1-3	-	TGCGCCAGCAGCCCAGGGCTTGCGGGCCGGAGGGGAAACACCATATATTTT	CASSPGLAGRRGNTIYF
TRBV4-2	-	TRBJ1-2	TRBD1	TGTGCCAGCAGCCAAGAACTACAGGGGGCGATTGGCTACACCTTC	CASSQELQGAIGYTF
TRBV4-2	once	TRBJ2-3	-	TGTGCCAGCAGCCAAGACAGTGGGTATAGCACAGATACGCAGTATTTT	CASSQDSGYSTDTQYF
TRBV6-6	-	TRBJ2-7	-	TGTGCCAGTGGCATTAGGGTGGGTAATACCTACGAGCAGTACTTC	CASGIRVGNTYEQYF
TRBV2	-	TRBJ1-4	-	TGTGCCAGCAGTTCCGACAGTACTAATGAAAAACTGTTTTTT	CASSSDSTNEKLFF
TRBV7-9	-	TRBJ1-2	-	TGTGCCAGCAGGGGCATTAACTATGGCTACACCTTC	CASRGINYGYTF
TRBV29-1	-	TRBJ2-7	TRBD1	TGCAGCGTTGAATACAGGGGTGATTCCTACGAGCAGTACTTC	CSVEYRGDSYEQYF
TRBV2	-	TRBJ1-1	-	TGTGCCTCAAGGATGAACACTGAAGCTTTCTTT	CASRMNTEAFF
TRBV5-4	-	TRBJ1-1	-	TGTGCCAGCAGCATCCCGACAGTTGATAACACTGAAGCTTTCTTT	CASSIPTVDNTEAFF
TRBV27	few	TRBJ1-3	TRBD1	TGTGCCAGCAGTAGGAGCCCGGGACAGGGGTCTGGAAACACCATATATTTT	CASSRSPGQGSGNTIYF
TRBV19	-	TRBJ1-2	-	TGTGCCAGTAGTTTGGGCTACGGGGCCTATGGCTACACCTTC	CASSLGYGAYGYTF
TRBV4-1	-	TRBJ1-4	-	TGCGCCAGCAGCCTGTACCGGGACCGTAATGAAAAACTGTTTTTT	CASSLYRDRNEKLFF
TRBV20-1	few	TRBJ2-5	TRBD2	TGCAGTGCTAGTCCCCCTAGCGGGGTCAAGGGAGAGACCCAGTACTTC	CSASPPSGVKGETQYF
TRBV6-4	-	TRBJ1-6	-	TGTGCCAGCAGTGACACTGCCCCGGGACACAGCTCCTATAATTCACCCCTCCACTTT	CASSDTAPGHSSYNSPLHF
TRBV18	-	TRBJ2-7	-	TGTGCCAGCTCACAGGGGTTTTACGAGCAGTACTTC	CASSQGFYEQYF
TRBV6-5	-	TRBJ1-4	-	TGTGCCAGCAGCCCCCCCGGGCTCTGGGGTGAAAAACTGTTTTTT	CASSPPGLWGEKLFF
TRBV5-8	-	TRBJ2-7	TRBD1	TGTGCCAGCAGCTTGACGGGAACCAGGGGGTACGAGCAGTACTTC	CASSLTGTRGYEQYF
TRBV13	once	TRBJ2-2	TRBD1	TGTGCCAGCAGCTTAAGGGACAGGGCCACCGGGGAGCTGTTTTTT	CASSLRDRATGELFF
TRBV3-1/TRBV3-2	-	TRBJ2-5	-	TGTGCCAGCAGCCAAGCGCGCTCCGGGGTTCGAGAGACCCAGTACTTC	CASSQARSGVRETQYF
TRBV20-1	-	TRBJ2-5	-	TGCAGTGCTAGAGTAGAAGAGACCCAGTACTTC	CSARVEETQYF
TRBV30	few	TRBJ1-6	-	TGTGCCTGGAGTCTTGAAACCCCCCTCCACTTT	CAWSLETPLHF
TRBV27	-	TRBJ1-4	-	TGTGCCAGCAGTCCCCGATGGGACACCCTAGGAGGTAATGAAAAACTGTTTTTT	CASSPRWDTLGGNEKLFF
TRBV10-1	few	TRBJ1-2	TRBD1	TGCGCCAGCAGTACGCGACAGGGTAACTATGGCTACACCTTC	CASSTRQGNYGYTF
TRBV28	-	TRBJ2-7	-	TGCGCCTCTTGGAGCTCAAAATCCTACGAGCAGTACTTC	CASWSSKSYEQYF